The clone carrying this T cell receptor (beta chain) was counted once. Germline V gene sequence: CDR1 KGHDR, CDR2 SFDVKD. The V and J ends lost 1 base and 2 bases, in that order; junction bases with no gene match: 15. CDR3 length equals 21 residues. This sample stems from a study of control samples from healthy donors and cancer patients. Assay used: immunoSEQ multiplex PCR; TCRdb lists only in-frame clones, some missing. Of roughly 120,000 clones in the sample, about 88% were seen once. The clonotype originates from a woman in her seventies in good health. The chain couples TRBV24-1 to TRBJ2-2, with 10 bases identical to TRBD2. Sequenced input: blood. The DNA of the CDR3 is TGTGCCACCAGTGATTTACCCCCTGAGGTAGCGGGGGGCCCTAACACCGGGGAGCTGTTTTTT. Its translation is CATSDLPPEVAGGPNTGELFF.